The clone carrying this TCR beta chain was picked up a small number of times. The antigen remains unidentified. V trimming: 5 bases; J trimming: 2 bases; junction bases outside the gene matches: 5. This CDR3 has 17 residues. Germline-derived CDR1 and CDR2 are PRHDT and FYEKMQ (reference sequence). The data originate from a study of blood T cells in healthy people across ages. Study information: When template switching was applied, about one barcoded beta molecule was captured per two T cells.

General study results and limits: Observed TCR beta diversity showed a strong correlation with the percentage of naive T cells as measured by flow cytometry.

For the second PCR, which ran for about 7 to 11 cycles, a sample-barcoded 5' primer and a J-beta primer mix were used. Each CDR3 protein gets one entry after TCRdb re-called the 5' RACE reads with MiXCR. This table has 750,000 to 850,000 distinct CDR3 sequences, 25% appearing once. In addition, the sample was reused for a study of T cells of mothers and their children.

The source of this sequence is a boy aged 5-17 years in good health. The rearrangement uses TRBV13 and TRBJ2-2; 13 bases are a match to TRBD2. Input material: blood. CDR3 in amino acids: CASSTGLAGRNTGELFF. Written as DNA, the CDR3 is TGTGCCAGCAGCACGGGACTAGCGGGGAGAAACACCGGGGAGCTGTTTTTT.